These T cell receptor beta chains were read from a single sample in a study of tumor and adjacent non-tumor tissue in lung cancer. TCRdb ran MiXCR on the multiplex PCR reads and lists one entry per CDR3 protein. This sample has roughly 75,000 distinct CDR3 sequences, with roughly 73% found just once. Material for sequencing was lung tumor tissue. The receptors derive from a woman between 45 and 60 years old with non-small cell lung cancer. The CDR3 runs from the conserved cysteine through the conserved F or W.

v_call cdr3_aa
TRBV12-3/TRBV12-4 CASCLSEGGGYEQYF
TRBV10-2 CASRDLLEQYSEQFF
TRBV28 CASSLMGGRDEQFF
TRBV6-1 CTSTPLLGRGSDEQFF
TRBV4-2 CVSSSHYEQCF
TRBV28 CASSPLRVIETQYF
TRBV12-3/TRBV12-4 CASSLPLGEQCF
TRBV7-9 CASSPSAWTGVYEQYF
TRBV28 CAAMGQGEPSENTIYF
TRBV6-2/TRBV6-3 CASTRTSDTDTQYF
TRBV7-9 CASSRTGGNEQYF
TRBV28 CGSSRSQRGKETQYF
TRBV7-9 CTSSLPGPYEQYF
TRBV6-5 CASSYYDGRQGNTEAFF
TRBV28 CVSSTPLGRGYRYNEQFF
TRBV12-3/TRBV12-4 CVSSLALGTGDTDTQYF
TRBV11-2 CISSLGVRAETDTQYF
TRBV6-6 CTSGYRDYHTDTQYF
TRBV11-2 CASSRFQGRNTGELFF
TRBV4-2 CASHQDGLAGLDTQYF
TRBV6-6 CVSNALGGAVYTQYF
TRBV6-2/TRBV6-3 CASSRGGVTSYNEQFF
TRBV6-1 CANSEDVRSYEQYF
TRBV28 CAISSGQGGYEQYF
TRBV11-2 CAFSLESSGPQYF
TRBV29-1 CSLAASGSAKTQYF
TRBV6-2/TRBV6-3 CASSLLAGTYQETQYF
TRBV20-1 CCARISSTQIEQFF
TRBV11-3 CVSSLRWGYEQYF
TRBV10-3 CAISESDYGANVLTF
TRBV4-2 CASSQEETSGYIEQFF
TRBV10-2 CASSEDSLHSDTLYF
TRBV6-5 CTCSLAEGDTDTQYF
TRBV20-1 CSALGASGIMGYEQYF
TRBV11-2 CVSSLEGRGTQYF
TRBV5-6 CASSLGTSNEQYF
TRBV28 CVSNLETGAVTGELFF
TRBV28 CASSFRDDSAKNIQYF
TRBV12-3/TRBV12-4 CASSPAQGGPNEQFF
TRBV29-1 CSVRGVGVGFGYTF